This T cell receptor beta chain was recovered during a study of response to subunit inactivated influenza vaccine. This clonotype was detected only a few times. What it recognizes is unknown. The CDR3 has 12 residues. Germline V gene data show CDR1 as SGHRS and CDR2 as YFSETQ. Trimming removed 7 bases at V and 3 bases at J, with 11 bases between. Points from the study as a whole: Authors suggested that a seasonal influenza vaccination recruits few new T cells each time.

TCRdb fed the RT-PCR reads into MiXCR, producing one record per CDR3 protein. In the table there are around 250,000 distinct CDR3 sequences, over 9% of which are singletons. The V call is TRBV5-1, the J call TRBJ2-7; D perhaps matches TRBD1 (6 bases). The receptor comes from a man aged 50 to 60 who received an inactivated influenza vaccine. The material was non-naive T cells sorted from PBMCs, obtained less than 15 days before vaccination. The CDR3 region is CASSTGFYEQYF. The CDR3 region has the DNA TGCGCCAGCTCGACAGGATTCTACGAGCAGTACTTC.